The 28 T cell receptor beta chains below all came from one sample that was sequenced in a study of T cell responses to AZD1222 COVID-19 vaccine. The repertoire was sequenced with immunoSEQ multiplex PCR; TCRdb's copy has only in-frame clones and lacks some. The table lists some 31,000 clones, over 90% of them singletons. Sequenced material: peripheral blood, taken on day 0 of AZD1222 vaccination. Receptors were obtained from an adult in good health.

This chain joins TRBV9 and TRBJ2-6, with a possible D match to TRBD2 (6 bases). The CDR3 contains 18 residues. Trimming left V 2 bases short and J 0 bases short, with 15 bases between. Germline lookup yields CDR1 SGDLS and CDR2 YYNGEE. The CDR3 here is CASSVSGGVSSGANVLTF. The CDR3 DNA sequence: TGTGCCAGCAGCGTTTCCGGGGGTGTTAGCTCTGGGGCCAACGTCCTGACTTTC.

The CDR3 region is CASSPGTSGVQETQYF. For the CDR3, the DNA is TGTGCCAGCAGTCCGGGGACTAGCGGAGTCCAAGAGACCCAGTACTTC. This chain uses TRBV6-2 or TRBV6-3 with TRBJ2-5; 11 nucleotides line up with TRBD2. V shed 5 bases, J shed 1 base, and the junction held 6 bases outside the gene matches. This CDR3 contains 16 residues. Per germline, CDR1 MNHEY and CDR2 SVGEGT.

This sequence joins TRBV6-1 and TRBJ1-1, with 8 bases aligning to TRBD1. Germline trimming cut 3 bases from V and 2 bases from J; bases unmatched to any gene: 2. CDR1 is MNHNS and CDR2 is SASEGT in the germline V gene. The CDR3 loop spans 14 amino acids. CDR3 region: CASSEGQANTEAFF. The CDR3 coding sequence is TGTGCCAGCAGTGAGGGACAGGCCAACACTGAAGCTTTCTTT.

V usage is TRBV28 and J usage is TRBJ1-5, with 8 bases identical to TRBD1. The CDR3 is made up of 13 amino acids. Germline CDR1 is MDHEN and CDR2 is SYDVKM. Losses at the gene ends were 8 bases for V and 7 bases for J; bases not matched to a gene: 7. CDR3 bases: TGTGCCAGCGGGGACAGGCCATCCCAGCCCCAGCATTTT. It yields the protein CASGDRPSQPQHF.

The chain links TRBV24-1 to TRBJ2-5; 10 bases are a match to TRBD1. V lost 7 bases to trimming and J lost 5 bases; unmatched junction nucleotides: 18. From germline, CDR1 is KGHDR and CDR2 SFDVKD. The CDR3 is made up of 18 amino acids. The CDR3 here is CATSRDRGEPPEGETQYF. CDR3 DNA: TGTGCCACCAGCCGGGACAGGGGAGAGCCCCCCGAAGGGGAGACCCAGTACTTC.

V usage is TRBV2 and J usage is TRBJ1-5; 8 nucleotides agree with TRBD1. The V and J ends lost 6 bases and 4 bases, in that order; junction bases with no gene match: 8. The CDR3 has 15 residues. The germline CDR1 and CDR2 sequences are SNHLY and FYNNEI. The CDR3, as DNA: TGTGCCAGCAGCGGACAGGGTACCAGTAATCAGCCCCAGCATTTT. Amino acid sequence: CASSGQGTSNQPQHF.

Written as DNA, the CDR3 is TGCGCCAGCAGCTTGGGTGCCTACGAGCAGTACTTC. Translation: CASSLGAYEQYF. This chain joins TRBV5-1 and TRBJ2-7; D is unresolved. The CDR3 sequence is 12 residues long. Germline V CDR1 and CDR2: SGHRS, YFSETQ. Trimming took off 0 bases at V and 2 bases at J, with 3 bases between the two ends.

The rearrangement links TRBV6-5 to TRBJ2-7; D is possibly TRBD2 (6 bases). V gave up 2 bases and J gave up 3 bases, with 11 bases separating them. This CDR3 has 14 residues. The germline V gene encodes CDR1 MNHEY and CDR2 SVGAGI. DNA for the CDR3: TGTGCCAGCAGTTACCGATCGGAGGGCTACGAGCAGTACTTC. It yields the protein CASSYRSEGYEQYF.

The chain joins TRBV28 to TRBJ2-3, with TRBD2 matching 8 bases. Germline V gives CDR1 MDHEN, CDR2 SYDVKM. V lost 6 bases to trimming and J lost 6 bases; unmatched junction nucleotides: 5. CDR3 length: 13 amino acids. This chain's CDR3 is CASRLADGDTQYF. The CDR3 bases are TGTGCCAGCAGACTAGCGGACGGCGATACGCAGTATTTT.

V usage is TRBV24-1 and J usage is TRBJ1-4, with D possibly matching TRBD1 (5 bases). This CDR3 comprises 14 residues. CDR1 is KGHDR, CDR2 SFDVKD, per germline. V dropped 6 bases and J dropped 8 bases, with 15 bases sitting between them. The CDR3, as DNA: TGTGCCACCAGTCCCGGGAGGGGCCCGGAAAAACTGTTTTTT. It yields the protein CATSPGRGPEKLFF.

CDR3 nucleotide sequence: TGCAGTGCTTGGAAGAACACTGAAGCTTTCTTT. It codes for CSAWKNTEAFF. The rearrangement uses TRBV20-1 and TRBJ1-1; D gene uncertain. Germline values: CDR1 DFQATT, CDR2 SNEGSKA (reference sequence). V lost 5 bases, J lost 1 base, and 5 bases lay in between. The CDR3 runs to 11 residues.

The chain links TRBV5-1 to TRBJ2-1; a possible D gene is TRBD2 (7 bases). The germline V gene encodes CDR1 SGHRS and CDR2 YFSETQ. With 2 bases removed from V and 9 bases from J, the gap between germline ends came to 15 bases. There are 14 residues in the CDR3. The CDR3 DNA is TGCGCCAGCAGCTTAGGGAGGGGGGGGAGTGAGCAGTTCTTC. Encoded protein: CASSLGRGGSEQFF.

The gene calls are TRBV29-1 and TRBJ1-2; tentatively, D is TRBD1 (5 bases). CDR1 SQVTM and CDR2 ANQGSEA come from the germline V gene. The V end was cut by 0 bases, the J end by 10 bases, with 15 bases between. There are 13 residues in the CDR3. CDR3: CSVEDPWTRVYTF. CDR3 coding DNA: TGCAGCGTTGAAGATCCCTGGACACGGGTCTACACCTTC.

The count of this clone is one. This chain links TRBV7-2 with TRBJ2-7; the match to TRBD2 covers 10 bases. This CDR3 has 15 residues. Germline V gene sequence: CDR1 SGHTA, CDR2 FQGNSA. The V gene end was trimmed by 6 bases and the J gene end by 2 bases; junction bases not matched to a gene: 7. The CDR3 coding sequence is TGTGCCAGCAGAGTAGGAGGGACTAGCGCCTACGAGCAGTACTTC. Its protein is CASRVGGTSAYEQYF.

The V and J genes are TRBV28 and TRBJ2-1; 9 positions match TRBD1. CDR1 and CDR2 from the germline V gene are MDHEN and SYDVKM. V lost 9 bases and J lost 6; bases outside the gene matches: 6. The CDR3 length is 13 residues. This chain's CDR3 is CASYRGQVNEQFF. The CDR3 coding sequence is TGTGCCAGTTACAGGGGGCAGGTCAATGAGCAGTTCTTC.

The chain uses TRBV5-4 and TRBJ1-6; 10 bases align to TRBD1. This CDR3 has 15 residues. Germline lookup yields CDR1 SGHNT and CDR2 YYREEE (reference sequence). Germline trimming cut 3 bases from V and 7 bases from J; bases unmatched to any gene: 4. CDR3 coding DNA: TGTGCCAGCAGCTCGACAGGGGGCGGAAATTCACCCCTCCACTTT. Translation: CASSSTGGGNSPLHF. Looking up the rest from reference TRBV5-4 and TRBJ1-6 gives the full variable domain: ETGVTQSPTHLIKTRGQQVTLRCSSQSGHNTVSWYQQALGQGPQFIFQYYREEENGRGNFPPRFSGLQFPNYSSELNVNALELDDSALYLCASSSTGGGNSPLHFGNGTRLTVT.

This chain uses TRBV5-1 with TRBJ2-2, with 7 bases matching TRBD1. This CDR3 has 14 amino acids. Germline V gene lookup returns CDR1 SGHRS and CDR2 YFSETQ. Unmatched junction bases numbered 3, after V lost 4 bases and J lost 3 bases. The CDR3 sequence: CASSPGQYTGELFF. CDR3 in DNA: TGCGCCAGCAGCCCGGGACAGTACACCGGGGAGCTGTTTTTT.

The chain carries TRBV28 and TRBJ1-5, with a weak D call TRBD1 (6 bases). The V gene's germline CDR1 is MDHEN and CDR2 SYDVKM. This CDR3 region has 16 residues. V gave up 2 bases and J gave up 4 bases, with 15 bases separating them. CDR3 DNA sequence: TGTGCCAGCAGTTTACCAGGGGCAGGGGTAAATCAGCCCCAGCATTTT. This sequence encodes CASSLPGAGVNQPQHF. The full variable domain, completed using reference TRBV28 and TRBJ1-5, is DVKVTQSSRYLVKRTGEKVFLECVQDMDHENMFWYRQDPGLGLRLIYFSYDVKMKEKGDIPEGYSVSREKKERFSLILESASTNQTSMYLCASSLPGAGVNQPQHFGDGTRLSIL.

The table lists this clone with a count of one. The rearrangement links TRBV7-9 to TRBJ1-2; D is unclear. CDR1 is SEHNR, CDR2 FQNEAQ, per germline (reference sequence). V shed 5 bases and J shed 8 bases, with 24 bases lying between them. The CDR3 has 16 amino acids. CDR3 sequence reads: CASSPSEGSALGGYTF. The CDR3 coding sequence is TGTGCCAGCAGCCCGTCGGAGGGCTCAGCTTTGGGAGGCTACACCTTC.

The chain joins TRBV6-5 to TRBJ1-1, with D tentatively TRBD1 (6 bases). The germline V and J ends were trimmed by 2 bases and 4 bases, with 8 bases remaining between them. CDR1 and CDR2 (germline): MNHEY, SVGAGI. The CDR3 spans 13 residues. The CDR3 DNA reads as TGTGCCAGCAGTTACACAGGGAGCACTGAAGCTTTCTTT. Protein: CASSYTGSTEAFF.

The CDR3 DNA is TGTGCCAGCTCCGGACCGAACACTGAAGCTTTCTTT. It translates to CASSGPNTEAFF. The genes are TRBV18 and TRBJ1-1; D is uncertain. The germline V and J ends were trimmed by 6 bases and 1 base, with 6 bases remaining between them. This CDR3 region has 12 residues. CDR1 and CDR2 from the germline V gene are KGHSH and LQKENI.

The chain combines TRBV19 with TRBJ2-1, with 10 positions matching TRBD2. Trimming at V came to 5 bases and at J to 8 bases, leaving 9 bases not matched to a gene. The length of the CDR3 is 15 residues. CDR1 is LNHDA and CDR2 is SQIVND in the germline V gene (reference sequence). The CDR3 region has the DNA TGTGCCAGTAGTCTCCAGCGGGGGGGCGTAGATGAGCAGTTCTTC. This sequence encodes CASSLQRGGVDEQFF.

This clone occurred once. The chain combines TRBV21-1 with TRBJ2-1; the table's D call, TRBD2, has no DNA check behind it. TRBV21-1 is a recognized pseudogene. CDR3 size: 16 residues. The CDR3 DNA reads TGTGCCAGCAGCAAAGCGCAGTGGGAGTGGTACAATGAGCAGTTCTTC. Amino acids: CASSKAQWEWYNEQFF.

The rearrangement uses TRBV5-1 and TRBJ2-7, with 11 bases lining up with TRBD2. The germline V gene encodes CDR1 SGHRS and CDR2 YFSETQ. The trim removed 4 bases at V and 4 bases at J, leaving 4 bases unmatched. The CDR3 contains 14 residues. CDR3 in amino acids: CASSGGTSGYEQYF. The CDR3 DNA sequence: TGCGCCAGCAGCGGCGGGACTAGCGGTTACGAGCAGTACTTC.

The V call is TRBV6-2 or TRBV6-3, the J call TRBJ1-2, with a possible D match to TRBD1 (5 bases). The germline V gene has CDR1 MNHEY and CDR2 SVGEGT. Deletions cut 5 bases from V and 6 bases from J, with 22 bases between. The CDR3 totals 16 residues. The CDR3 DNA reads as TGTGCCAGCAGTCAGGGTGGGGTTGCCACCCGGGATGGCTACACCTTC. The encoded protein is CASSQGGVATRDGYTF.

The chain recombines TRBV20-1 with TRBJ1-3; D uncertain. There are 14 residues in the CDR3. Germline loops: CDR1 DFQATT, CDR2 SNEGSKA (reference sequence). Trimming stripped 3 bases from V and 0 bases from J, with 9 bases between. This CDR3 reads CSASLGFSGNTIYF. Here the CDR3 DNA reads TGCAGTGCTAGTCTAGGGTTCTCTGGAAACACCATATATTTT.

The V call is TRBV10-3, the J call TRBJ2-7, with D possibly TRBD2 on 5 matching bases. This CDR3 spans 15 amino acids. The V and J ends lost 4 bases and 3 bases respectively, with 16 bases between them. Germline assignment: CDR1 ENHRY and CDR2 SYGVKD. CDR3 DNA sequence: TGTGCCATCAGTGGAGGAGGAAAAGGTAGCTACGAGCAGTACTTC. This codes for CAISGGGKGSYEQYF.

CDR3 amino acids: CASRTGGMETQYF. Written as DNA, the CDR3 is TGCGCCAGCAGGACAGGGGGGATGGAGACCCAGTACTTC. The chain recombines TRBV5-1 with TRBJ2-5; 9 bases line up with TRBD1. From germline, CDR1 is SGHRS and CDR2 YFSETQ. J was trimmed by 5 bases and V by 5 bases; bases with no gene match: 4. The CDR3 has 13 residues.